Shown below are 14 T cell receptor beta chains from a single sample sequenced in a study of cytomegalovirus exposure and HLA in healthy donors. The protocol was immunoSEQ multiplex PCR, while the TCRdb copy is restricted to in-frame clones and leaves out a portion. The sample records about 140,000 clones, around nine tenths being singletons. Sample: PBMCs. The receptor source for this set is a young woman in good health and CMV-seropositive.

CDR3 protein: CASSLNSGTDTQYF. In DNA, the CDR3 is TGTGCCAGCAGCTTAAATAGCGGCACAGATACGCAGTATTTT. This rearrangement joins TRBV7-3 to TRBJ2-3, with D maybe TRBD2 (5 bases). Germline CDR1 is SGHTA and CDR2 is FQGTGA. The CDR3 spans 14 residues. Trimming removed 1 base from V and 1 base from J, with 6 bases in between.

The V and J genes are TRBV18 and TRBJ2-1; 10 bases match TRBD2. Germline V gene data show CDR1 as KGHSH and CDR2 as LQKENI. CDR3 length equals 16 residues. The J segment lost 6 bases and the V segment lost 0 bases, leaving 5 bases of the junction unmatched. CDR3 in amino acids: CASSPPGAGGLNEQFF. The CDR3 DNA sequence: TGTGCCAGCTCACCACCGGGAGCGGGAGGGCTCAATGAGCAGTTCTTC.

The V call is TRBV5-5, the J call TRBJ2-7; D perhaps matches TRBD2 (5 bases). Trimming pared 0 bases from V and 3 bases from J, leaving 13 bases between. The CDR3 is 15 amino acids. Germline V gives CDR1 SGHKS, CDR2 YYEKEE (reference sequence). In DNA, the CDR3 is TGTGCCAGCAGCTTGGCCCCTACTAGGGACTACGAGCAGTACTTC. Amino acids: CASSLAPTRDYEQYF.

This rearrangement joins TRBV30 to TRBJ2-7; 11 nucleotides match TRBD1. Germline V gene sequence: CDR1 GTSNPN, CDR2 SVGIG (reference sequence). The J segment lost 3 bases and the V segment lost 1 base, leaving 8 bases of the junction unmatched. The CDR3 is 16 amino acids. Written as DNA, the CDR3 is TGTGCCTGGAGTGCAGATACCGGGACAGGGGGCTACGAGCAGTACTTC. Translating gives CAWSADTGTGGYEQYF.

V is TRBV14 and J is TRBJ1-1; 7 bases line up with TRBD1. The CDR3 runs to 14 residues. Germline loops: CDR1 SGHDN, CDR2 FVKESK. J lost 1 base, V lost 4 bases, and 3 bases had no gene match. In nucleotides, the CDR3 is TGTGCCAGCAGCCGCGACAGGGCGAACACTGAAGCTTTCTTT. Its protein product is CASSRDRANTEAFF. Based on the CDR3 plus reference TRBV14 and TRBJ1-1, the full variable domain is EAGVTQFPSHSVIEKGQTVTLRCDPISGHDNLYWYRRVMGKEIKFLLHFVKESKQDESGMPNNRFLAERTGGTYSTLKVQPAELEDSGVYFCASSRDRANTEAFFGQGTRLTVV.

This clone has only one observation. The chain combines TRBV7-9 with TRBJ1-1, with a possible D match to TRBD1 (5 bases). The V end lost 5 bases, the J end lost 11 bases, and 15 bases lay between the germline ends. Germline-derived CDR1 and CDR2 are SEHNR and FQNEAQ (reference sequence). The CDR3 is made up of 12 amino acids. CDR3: CASSRDSSTAFF. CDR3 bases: TGTGCCAGCAGCAGGGACTCCTCCACGGCTTTCTTT.

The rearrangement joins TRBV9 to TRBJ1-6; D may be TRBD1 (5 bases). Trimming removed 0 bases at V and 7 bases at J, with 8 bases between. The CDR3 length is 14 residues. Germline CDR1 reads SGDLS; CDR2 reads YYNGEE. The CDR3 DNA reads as TGTGCCAGCAGCGTAGACAGGATGAATTCACCCCTCCACTTT. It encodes CASSVDRMNSPLHF.

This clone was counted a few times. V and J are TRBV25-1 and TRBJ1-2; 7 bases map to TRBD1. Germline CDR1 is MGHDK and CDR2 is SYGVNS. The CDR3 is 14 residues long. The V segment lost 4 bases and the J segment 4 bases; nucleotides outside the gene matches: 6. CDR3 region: CASSAGTDVYGYTF. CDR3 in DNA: TGTGCCAGCAGTGCCGGGACAGACGTCTATGGCTACACCTTC.

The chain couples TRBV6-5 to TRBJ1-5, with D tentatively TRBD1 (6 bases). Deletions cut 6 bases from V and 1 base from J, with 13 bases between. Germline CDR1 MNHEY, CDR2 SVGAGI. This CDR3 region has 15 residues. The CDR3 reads CASRELRGSNQPQHF. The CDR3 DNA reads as TGTGCCAGCAGAGAGCTCAGGGGAAGCAATCAGCCCCAGCATTTT.

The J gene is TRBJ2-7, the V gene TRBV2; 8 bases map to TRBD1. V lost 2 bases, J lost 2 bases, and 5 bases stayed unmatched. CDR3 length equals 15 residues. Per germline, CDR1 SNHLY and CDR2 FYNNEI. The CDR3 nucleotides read TGTGCCAGCAGTGAATCGGGGGACAGGACCTACGAGCAGTACTTC. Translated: CASSESGDRTYEQYF.

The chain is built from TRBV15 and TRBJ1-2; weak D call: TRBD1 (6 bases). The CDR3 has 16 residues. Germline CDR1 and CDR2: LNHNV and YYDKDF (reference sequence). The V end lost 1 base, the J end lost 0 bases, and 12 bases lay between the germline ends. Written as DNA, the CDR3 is TGTGCCACCAGCAGAGGGGAACAGGGAGCTAACTATGGCTACACCTTC. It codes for CATSRGEQGANYGYTF. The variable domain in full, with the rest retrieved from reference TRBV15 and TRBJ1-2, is DAMVIQNPRYQVTQFGKPVTLSCSQTLNHNVMYWYQQKSSQAPKLLFHYYDKDFNNEADTPDNFQSRRPNTSFCFLDIRSPGLGDTAMYLCATSRGEQGANYGYTFGSGTRLTVV.

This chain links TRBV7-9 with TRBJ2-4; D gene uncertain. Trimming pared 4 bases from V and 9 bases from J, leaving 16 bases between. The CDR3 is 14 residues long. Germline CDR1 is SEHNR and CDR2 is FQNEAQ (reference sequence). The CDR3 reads CASSSAQYGSIQYF. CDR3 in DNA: TGTGCCAGCAGCTCAGCACAGTATGGTAGCATTCAGTACTTC. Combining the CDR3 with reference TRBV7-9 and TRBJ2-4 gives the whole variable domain DTGVSQNPRHKITKRGQNVTFRCDPISEHNRLYWYRQTLGQGPEFLTYFQNEAQLEKSRLLSDRFSAERPKGSFSTLEIQRTEQGDSAMYLCASSSAQYGSIQYFGAGTRLSVL.

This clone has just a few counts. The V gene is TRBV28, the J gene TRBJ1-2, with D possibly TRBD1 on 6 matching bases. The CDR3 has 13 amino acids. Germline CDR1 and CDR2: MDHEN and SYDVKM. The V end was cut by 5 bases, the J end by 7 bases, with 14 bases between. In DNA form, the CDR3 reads TGTGCCAGCAGTACAGGGTACGGGCTTGGCTACACCTTC. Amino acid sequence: CASSTGYGLGYTF.

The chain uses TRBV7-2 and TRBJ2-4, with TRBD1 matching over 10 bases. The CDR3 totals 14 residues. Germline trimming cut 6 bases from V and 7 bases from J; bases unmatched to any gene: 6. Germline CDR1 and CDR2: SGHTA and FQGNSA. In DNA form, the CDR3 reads TGTGCCAGCAGGCCCCCGGGACAGGGGAACATTCAGTACTTC. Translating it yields CASRPPGQGNIQYF.